This entry is about one T cell receptor beta chain. Its antigen is not identified. The CDR3 loop spans 14 amino acids. Trimming cost V 6 bases and J 4 bases, with 15 bases left between them. Germline CDR1 reads MNHNS; CDR2 reads SASEGT. Sequencing targeted expressed TCRB transcripts, as all isolated RNA had been reverse transcribed. The repertoire was sequenced with immunoSEQ multiplex PCR; TCRdb's copy has only in-frame clones and lacks some. The sample holds about 140,000 clones, about 13% seen once. These data belong to a study of beta chain features in type 1 diabetes. Regarding the study as a whole: When Type 1 diabetes patients were examined, their TCRB CDR3s proved moderately but significantly shorter in all four CD4+ subsets.

The source is a man aged 18 to 29 with type 1 diabetes. This chain connects TRBV6-1 to TRBJ1-1; D remains unclear. Specimen: central memory CD4+ T cells from blood. The CDR3 DNA sequence: TGTGCCAGCAGACACAGAGCCTTGGGCACTGAAGCTTTCTTT. It codes for CASRHRALGTEAFF.